This section outlines one TCR beta chain sequence together with its context. This sample is part of a study of blood T cell repertoires in COVID-19. Looking at the study overall: T cells, B-cell-depleted T cells, or PBMCs supplied cDNA or gDNA.

Original processing notes: How many nucleated cells were present was estimated from reference gene primer amplification. Using immunoSEQ multiplex PCR, the repertoire was profiled, and TCRdb retains in-frame clones only, with some absent. V, J and clone size are those of that table, while D and trimming were read from the DNA. The sample lists some 96,000 clones, roughly nine tenths seen once, with about 2.2% in the top ten. This CDR3 contains 16 residues. The germline V gene has CDR1 SGDLS and CDR2 YYNGEE. V was clipped by 4 bases and J by 1 base; unmatched bases: 3. Sequenced material: peripheral blood. The clonotype originates from a man aged 50-59 years with active COVID-19. V gene TRBV9 combines with J gene TRBJ2-2; TRBD2 matches at 11 bases. CDR3 in DNA: TGTGCCAGCAGCAAACTAGCGGGGGTGAACACCGGGGAGCTGTTTTTT. It is translated as CASSKLAGVNTGELFF.